This T cell receptor (beta chain) was sequenced in a study of T cell responses to AZD1222 COVID-19 vaccine. CDR3 length: 14 residues. V shed 3 bases, J shed 4 bases, and the junction held 2 bases outside the gene matches. Germline V gene data show CDR1 as SGHKS and CDR2 as YYEKEE (reference sequence). Clones were sequenced by immunoSEQ multiplex PCR, and TCRdb holds only the in-frame ones, with some missing. The sample carries roughly 100,000 clones, 88% recorded once. This clone was observed a single time. Its antigen is currently unknown. General study points: As reported, nearly half of all spike-specific TCRs target variant regions that are unmutated.

V is TRBV5-5 and J is TRBJ2-2, with 8 bases identical to TRBD2. The sequence came from an adult in good health. This material consisted of peripheral blood, taken on day 0 of AZD1222 vaccination. This chain's CDR3 is CASSWGTSTGELFF. As DNA, the CDR3 is TGTGCCAGCAGCTGGGGGACTAGCACCGGGGAGCTGTTTTTT. The full variable domain, its missing parts supplied by reference TRBV5-5 and TRBJ2-2, is DAGVTQSPTHLIKTRGQQVTLRCSPISGHKSVSWYQQVLGQGPQFIFQYYEKEERGRGNFPDRFSARQFPNYSSELNVNALLLGDSALYLCASSWGTSTGELFFGEGSRLTVL.